This is a list of T cell receptor beta chains from one sample in a study of T cells in Graves' hyperthyroidism and ophthalmopathy. TCRdb re-derived calls from the multiplex PCR reads in MiXCR, one entry per CDR3 protein. The sample yields 650,000 to 800,000 distinct CDR3 sequences, about 45% seen once. The sequenced sample consisted of peripheral blood or thyroid tissue (not recorded which). The source of these receptors is an adult man with Graves' disease, either hyperthyroidism or ophthalmopathy (not recorded which). Both conserved end residues are trimmed from each CDR3.

V: TRBV29-1; CDR3: SLDGSNQPQH
V: TRBV12-3/TRBV12-4; CDR3: ASRKDNQPQH
V: TRBV12-3/TRBV12-4; CDR3: ASSRTGANNQPQH
V: TRBV2; CDR3: ASRMDRVGKLF
V: TRBV7-2; CDR3: ASSYQGGGGETQY
V: TRBV29-1; CDR3: SVEASGSYEQY
V: TRBV2; CDR3: ATSARDTGELF
V: TRBV20-1; CDR3: SAKGQGHRIDQPQH
V: TRBV5-1; CDR3: ASRRVVDNSPLH
V: TRBV20-1; CDR3: SALNRGLSTEAF
V: TRBV29-1; CDR3: SVLGGDFLNTGELF
V: TRBV19; CDR3: ASSIGWAGQETQY
V: TRBV7-9; CDR3: ASSKWSGGEETQY
V: TRBV29-1; CDR3: SVEAPPGRVREYQETQY
V: TRBV24-1; CDR3: ATSDSWTGGWNSPLH
V: TRBV2; CDR3: ASSLHPGQGAGEAF
V: TRBV2; CDR3: ASNRGDQPQH
V: TRBV6-1; CDR3: AISEAQRTGVYEQY
V: TRBV5-1; CDR3: ASSKGQNSGSTIY
V: TRBV10-3; CDR3: AISEKGDTEAF
V: TRBV10-2; CDR3: ASKNRGSANEKLF
V: TRBV29-1; CDR3: SVEDPRRTDTQY
V: TRBV25-1; CDR3: ASSPDEGGNQPQH
V: TRBV7-9; CDR3: ASSPDQGQGYNSPLH
V: TRBV29-1; CDR3: SVLTGNTIY
V: TRBV7-6; CDR3: ASSPLTSGGTYEQY
V: TRBV13; CDR3: ASSPGTPVGGTLH
V: TRBV19; CDR3: ASSGREEGQEKLF
V: TRBV29-1; CDR3: SARDRYSYEQY